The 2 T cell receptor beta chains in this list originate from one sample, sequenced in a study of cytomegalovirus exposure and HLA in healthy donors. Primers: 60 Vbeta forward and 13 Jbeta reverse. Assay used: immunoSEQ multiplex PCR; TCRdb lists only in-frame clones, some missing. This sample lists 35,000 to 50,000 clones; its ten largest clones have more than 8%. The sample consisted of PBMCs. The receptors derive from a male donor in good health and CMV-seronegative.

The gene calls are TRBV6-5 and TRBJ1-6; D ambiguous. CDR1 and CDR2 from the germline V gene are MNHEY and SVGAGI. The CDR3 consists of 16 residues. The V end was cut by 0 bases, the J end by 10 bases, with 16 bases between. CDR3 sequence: CASSYSRAGWESPLHF. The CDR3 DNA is TGTGCCAGCAGTTACTCTCGTGCGGGATGGGAATCACCCCTCCACTTT.

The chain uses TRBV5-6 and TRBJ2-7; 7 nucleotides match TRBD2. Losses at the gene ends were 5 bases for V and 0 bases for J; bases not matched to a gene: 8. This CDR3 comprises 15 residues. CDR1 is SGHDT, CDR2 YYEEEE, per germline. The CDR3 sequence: CASSSSGASSYEQYF. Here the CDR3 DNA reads TGTGCCAGCAGTTCCAGCGGGGCCAGCTCCTACGAGCAGTACTTC.